This entry lists 22 T cell receptor beta chains sequenced from one sample in a study of CXCR3-negative and CXCR3-positive naive CD8 T cells. TRB cDNA was prepared as libraries by UMI-labeled 5' RACE. TCRdb re-called the 5' RACE reads and catalogs CDR3 proteins one per entry, DNA excluded. This sample's clone table lists 90,000 to 100,000 distinct CDR3 sequences. Source material: naive CXCR3- CD8+ T cells from blood. Subset defined: CD45RO-CCR7+CD27+CD95- naive CD8+ T cells lacking CXCR3 (TNR3-). The receptor source for this set is a human donor in good health. Some clones in this sample may be carry-over from other donors' samples.

This sequence joins TRBV29-1 and TRBJ2-2; TCRdb outputs TRBD1, but without DNA this stays unchecked. CDR1 and CDR2 from the germline V gene are SQVTM and ANQGSEA. The CDR3 runs to 12 residues. Here the CDR3 reads CSVYRDTGELFF.

This sequence joins TRBV12-3 or TRBV12-4 and TRBJ2-5; TCRdb proposes TRBD1, but this gene call is untestable without DNA. CDR3 size: 17 residues. CDR3 residues: CASSPPRDRGRWETQYF.

The V gene is TRBV28, the J gene TRBJ2-7; the D gene TCRdb calls, TRBD2, cannot be checked with no DNA. The germline V gene encodes CDR1 MDHEN and CDR2 SYDVKM. CDR3 length: 16 amino acids. This CDR3 is CASSLRAGGGGYEQYF. The whole variable domain, filled in from reference TRBV28 and TRBJ2-7, reads DVKVTQSSRYLVKRTGEKVFLECVQDMDHENMFWYRQDPGLGLRLIYFSYDVKMKEKGDIPEGYSVSREKKERFSLILESASTNQTSMYLCASSLRAGGGGYEQYFGPGTRLTVT.

This chain connects TRBV21-1 to TRBJ2-3; the TCRdb call, TRBD1, lacks DNA for checking. TRBV21-1 is flagged as a pseudogene. The CDR3 extends over 19 amino acids. The CDR3 region is CASSPALWGRPTSTDTQYF.

The rearrangement uses TRBV12-3 or TRBV12-4 and TRBJ1-2; TCRdb's D gene call, TRBD1, goes unchecked for lack of DNA. The CDR3 spans 17 residues. CDR3 in amino acids: CASADETGSGYNYGYTF.

The chain recombines TRBV5-1 with TRBJ2-7; TCRdb proposes TRBD1, but this gene call is untestable without DNA. CDR3 length: 14 residues. CDR1 and CDR2 from the germline V gene are SGHRS and YFSETQ. The CDR3 loop is CASSFGGQGYEQYF.

The chain carries TRBV28 and TRBJ2-1. CDR1 is MDHEN and CDR2 is SYDVKM in the germline V gene. CDR3 size: 16 residues. The chain's CDR3 is CASSLERSVAYNEQFF.

CDR3 residues: CASRHSLGGSTDTQYF. V is TRBV6-2 or TRBV6-3 and J is TRBJ2-3. This CDR3 is 16 amino acids long. Per germline, CDR1 MNHEY and CDR2 SVGEGT.

This chain joins TRBV12-3 or TRBV12-4 and TRBJ1-5. This CDR3 region has 18 residues. The CDR3 spells CASSLETRQGYSNQPQHF.

V is TRBV7-8 and J is TRBJ2-7; no DNA is available, so the TRBD2 call from TCRdb remains unchecked. The CDR3 consists of 17 residues. The germline gives CDR1 SGHVS, CDR2 FQNEAQ. The CDR3 protein is CASSLGLAGGMVYEQYF.

The V and J genes are TRBV9 and TRBJ2-3; the D gene TCRdb calls, TRBD2, cannot be checked with no DNA. The CDR3 runs to 16 residues. Germline CDR1 reads SGDLS; CDR2 reads YYNGEE. The CDR3 region is CASSPGLMGSTDTQYF.

The chain links TRBV5-1 to TRBJ2-1. This CDR3 comprises 13 residues. Germline V gives CDR1 SGHRS, CDR2 YFSETQ. CDR3 sequence reads: CASSVDYQYEQFF.

The V and J genes are TRBV7-8 and TRBJ1-3; TCRdb indicates TRBD1, and absent DNA this call remains unverified. The CDR3 loop spans 15 amino acids. CDR1 and CDR2 from the germline V gene are SGHVS and FQNEAQ. This CDR3 reads CASSSHRDTGNTIYF.

The genes are TRBV28 and TRBJ1-6. The germline gives CDR1 MDHEN, CDR2 SYDVKM. CDR3 length: 14 residues. The CDR3 region is CASGSAGTNSPLHF.

This chain joins TRBV7-6 and TRBJ2-6. In germline, CDR1 is SGHVS, CDR2 FNYEAQ. CDR3 length equals 14 residues. CDR3 region: CASKTDFGANVLTF.

The J gene is TRBJ2-3, the V gene TRBV15; the D call from TCRdb, TRBD1, cannot be confirmed without DNA. The CDR3 runs 14 residues. The V gene's germline CDR1 is LNHNV and CDR2 YYDKDF (reference sequence). This chain's CDR3 is CATSPQGSTDTQYF.

The chain has TRBV28 and TRBJ2-1; TCRdb's D gene call, TRBD2, goes unchecked for lack of DNA. This CDR3 region has 14 residues. Germline CDR1 reads MDHEN; CDR2 reads SYDVKM. CDR3 protein: CARRVLAGDSEQFF. Drawing the rest from reference TRBV28 and TRBJ2-1, the complete variable domain is DVKVTQSSRYLVKRTGEKVFLECVQDMDHENMFWYRQDPGLGLRLIYFSYDVKMKEKGDIPEGYSVSREKKERFSLILESASTNQTSMYLCARRVLAGDSEQFFGPGTRLTVL.

The chain recombines TRBV29-1 with TRBJ2-7. Germline V gives CDR1 SQVTM, CDR2 ANQGSEA. There are 14 residues in the CDR3. This CDR3 is CSVVWTEYSYEQYF.

V is TRBV20-1 and J is TRBJ2-5; TCRdb names TRBD2, which stays unverified in the absence of DNA. Germline V CDR1 and CDR2: DFQATT, SNEGSKA (reference sequence). CDR3 length equals 15 residues. The CDR3 sequence is CSASFGASSAETQYF.

The chain uses TRBV4-1 and TRBJ2-1. CDR1 MGHRA and CDR2 YSYEKL come from the germline V gene. There are 14 residues in the CDR3. The CDR3 loop is CASSHGIGNNEQFF.

The gene calls are TRBV6-4 and TRBJ2-3; TCRdb's D call, TRBD1, is unchecked because there is no DNA. The CDR3 covers 13 residues. The germline CDR1 and CDR2 sequences are MRHNA and SNTAGT. The CDR3 here is CASSDQGGDTQYF.

V usage is TRBV3-1 and J usage is TRBJ2-1; checking the TCRdb D call of TRBD1 is not possible without DNA. In germline, CDR1 is LGHDT, CDR2 YNNKEL (reference sequence). This CDR3 region has 15 residues. This CDR3 is CASSQDLRGAAEQFF.